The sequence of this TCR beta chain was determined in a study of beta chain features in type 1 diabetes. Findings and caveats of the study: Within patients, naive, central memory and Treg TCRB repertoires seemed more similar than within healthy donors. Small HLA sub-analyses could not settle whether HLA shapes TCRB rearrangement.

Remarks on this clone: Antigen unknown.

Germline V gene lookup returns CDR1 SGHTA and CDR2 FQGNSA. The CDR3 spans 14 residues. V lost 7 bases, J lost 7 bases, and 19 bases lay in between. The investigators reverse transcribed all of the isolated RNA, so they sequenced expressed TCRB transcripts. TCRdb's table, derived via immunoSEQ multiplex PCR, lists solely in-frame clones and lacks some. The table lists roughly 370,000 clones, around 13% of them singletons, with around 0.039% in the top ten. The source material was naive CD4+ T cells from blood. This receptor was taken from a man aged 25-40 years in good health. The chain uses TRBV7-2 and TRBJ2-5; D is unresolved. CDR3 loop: CASNLDRIIGTQYF. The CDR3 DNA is TGTGCCAGCAACCTCGACCGGATCATTGGGACCCAGTACTTC.